The rows below give T cell receptor beta chains drawn from one sample of a study of blood T cell repertoires in COVID-19. Sequenced by immunoSEQ multiplex PCR; TCRdb stores in-frame clones only, minus some. The table records about 180,000 clones, about 80% of them present only once. The sequencing sample was made of peripheral blood. The receptors come from a woman between 70 and 85 years old with acute or convalescent COVID-19. Both conserved end residues are part of each CDR3. The order of the fields is D gene, J gene, V gene, clone size, CDR3 DNA, CDR3 protein. The D gene is left open where the match is weak. Part of the rows lack a size; the others show once, few, many or a class for expanded clones.

d_gene: TRBD1; j_gene: TRBJ2-7; v_gene: TRBV19; abundance: once; CDR3nt: TGTGCCAGTAGCCGGGGAGGACAGGGGGCGTTCGAGCAGTACTTC; CDR3aa: CASSRGGQGAFEQYF
d_gene: -; j_gene: TRBJ1-5; v_gene: TRBV7-2; abundance: -; CDR3nt: TGTGCCAGCAGCTTACCAGGTCAGCCCCAGCATTTT; CDR3aa: CASSLPGQPQHF
d_gene: -; j_gene: TRBJ1-4; v_gene: TRBV9; abundance: -; CDR3nt: TGTGCCAGCAGCGTAGGAAGGGGTCGGGTAGATGAAAAACTGTTTTTT; CDR3aa: CASSVGRGRVDEKLFF
d_gene: -; j_gene: TRBJ1-1; v_gene: TRBV19; abundance: -; CDR3nt: TGTGCCAGTAGTATACAGGCAGGGATCACTGAAGCTTTCTTT; CDR3aa: CASSIQAGITEAFF
d_gene: -; j_gene: TRBJ1-2; v_gene: TRBV2; abundance: few; CDR3nt: TGTGCCAGCAGTGATCCAGGGGAAGGGGATGGCTACACCTTC; CDR3aa: CASSDPGEGDGYTF
d_gene: -; j_gene: TRBJ2-7; v_gene: TRBV28; abundance: -; CDR3nt: TGTGCCAGCAGTGGGAGTTATTTCGAGCAGTACTTC; CDR3aa: CASSGSYFEQYF
d_gene: -; j_gene: TRBJ1-1; v_gene: TRBV6-2/TRBV6-3; abundance: once; CDR3nt: TGTGCCAGCAGTTCCCTCCGGGGGGCAAGATCCACTGAAGCTTTCTTT; CDR3aa: CASSSLRGARSTEAFF
d_gene: -; j_gene: TRBJ2-1; v_gene: TRBV11-2; abundance: once; CDR3nt: TGTGCCAGCAGCGCCGGTCAGGGTTACAATGAGCAGTTCTTC; CDR3aa: CASSAGQGYNEQFF
d_gene: TRBD1; j_gene: TRBJ1-5; v_gene: TRBV7-9; abundance: -; CDR3nt: TGTGCCAGCAGCTTAGGGACAGGGGTTCGCAATCAGCCCCAGCATTTT; CDR3aa: CASSLGTGVRNQPQHF
d_gene: TRBD2; j_gene: TRBJ2-3; v_gene: TRBV7-9; abundance: few; CDR3nt: TGTGCCAGCAGCAAAGGACTAGCGGGAGCCGACACAGATACGCAGTATTTT; CDR3aa: CASSKGLAGADTDTQYF
d_gene: TRBD1; j_gene: TRBJ1-6; v_gene: TRBV6-2/TRBV6-3; abundance: -; CDR3nt: TGTGCCAGCAGTTGGCTGATGGGGGACAGGGGCCCCACCCTCCACTTT; CDR3aa: CASSWLMGDRGPTLHF
d_gene: TRBD1; j_gene: TRBJ1-2; v_gene: TRBV25-1; abundance: -; CDR3nt: TGTGCCAGCAGTGAACCCGGGACAGGGCTTTTTGCTGGCTACACCTTC; CDR3aa: CASSEPGTGLFAGYTF
d_gene: -; j_gene: TRBJ1-6; v_gene: TRBV5-6; abundance: -; CDR3nt: TGTGCCAGCAGCTTGGACCCCACCGGACAGCCGATTAATTCACCCCTCCACTTT; CDR3aa: CASSLDPTGQPINSPLHF
d_gene: -; j_gene: TRBJ1-2; v_gene: TRBV5-4; abundance: -; CDR3nt: TGTGCCAGCAGCGTTGACAGTAACTATGGCTACACCTTC; CDR3aa: CASSVDSNYGYTF
d_gene: -; j_gene: TRBJ2-7; v_gene: TRBV28; abundance: -; CDR3nt: TGTGCCAGCAGTTCTTTCTACGAGCAGTACTTC; CDR3aa: CASSSFYEQYF
d_gene: -; j_gene: TRBJ2-3; v_gene: TRBV6-2/TRBV6-3; abundance: -; CDR3nt: TGTGCCAGCAGTTACTGGGACTTAACAGATACGCAGTATTTT; CDR3aa: CASSYWDLTDTQYF
d_gene: -; j_gene: TRBJ1-5; v_gene: TRBV6-2/TRBV6-3; abundance: -; CDR3nt: TGTGCCAGCAGTTACAACCGAAGACGGGAGAGCCAGCCCCAGCATTTT; CDR3aa: CASSYNRRRESQPQHF
d_gene: TRBD1; j_gene: TRBJ1-4; v_gene: TRBV7-2; abundance: once; CDR3nt: TGTGCCAGCAGCTTAGCGGACAGGGCGGGGGAAAAACTGTTTTTT; CDR3aa: CASSLADRAGEKLFF
d_gene: TRBD1; j_gene: TRBJ1-5; v_gene: TRBV5-4; abundance: -; CDR3nt: TGTGCCAGCAGCCAGGGGGCAGGCAATCAGCCCCAGCATTTT; CDR3aa: CASSQGAGNQPQHF
d_gene: -; j_gene: TRBJ2-7; v_gene: TRBV28; abundance: few; CDR3nt: TGTGCCAGCAGGCCTTCGGCAGGGATGCCCCCTAAGGAGCAGTACTTC; CDR3aa: CASRPSAGMPPKEQYF